The subject of this entry is one T cell receptor (beta chain). The antigen remains undetermined. This CDR3 is also generated by other DNA sequences in the sample. Clones were read by immunoSEQ multiplex PCR, and TCRdb kept only the in-frame ones, dropping some. The sample holds fewer than 2.5 million clones, roughly 93% seen once. The data derive from a study of shared clonotypes between healthy human individuals. General study points: Only a few donors were included, so the genetic and exposure-history diversity represented was limited. The study found lower generation probabilities in non-shared clonotypes than in those shared by all four donors.

This CDR3 is built from 15 residues. Germline V gene sequence: CDR1 SGHTA, CDR2 FQGTGA. V lost 5 bases and J lost 4; bases outside the gene matches: 4. The chain employs TRBV7-3 and TRBJ2-1; 11 nucleotides agree with TRBD2. Sequencing was performed on naive CD4+ T cells from PBMCs. Sample subset: CD45RA+ positively selected. The origin of this receptor is a man between 18 and 29 years old in good health. Some clones in this sample may be carry-over from other donors' samples. The CDR3 loop reads CASSQTSGIYNEQFF. In DNA form, the CDR3 reads TGTGCCAGCAGCCAGACTAGCGGGATTTACAATGAGCAGTTCTTC.